The sequence of this T cell receptor beta chain was determined in a study of T cell repertoires in cytomegalovirus infection (dated by TCRdb to about 2019). For the wider study: Peptide stimulations targeted recently identified HLA-C-restricted CMV epitopes, whose presentation resists viral immunomodulation, together with well-studied HLA-B-restricted epitopes. Donor HLA type was relevant to the analysis, as public TCR beta signatures indicated carriage of CMV infection together with the matching HLA type. Findings and caveats that apply to the study as a whole: The ex vivo response was dominated by HLA-C-restricted CMV-specific TCR beta clonotypes, which also provided the single most frequent clonotype in two of eight donors. Carriers of CMV infection plus the relevant HLA type were discriminated by the cumulative frequency of public TCR beta family members in the study cohort and in an independent approximately 360-donor cohort.

The data were produced on an Illumina HiSeq 1500. The raw public reads went through TCRdb reprocessing: fastp at Q25, MiXCR clone calling, in-frame beta chains kept. Rows with a matching CDR3 protein are joined into one entry that keeps the most common DNA and genes. In this sample the table shows about 830,000 distinct CDR3 sequences, around a third of which occur a single time. The ten biggest clones cover around 12% of the sample. Turning to this clonotype: This receptor's antigen is unknown. Base qualities were left out, and no much larger clone turns up one base away.

According to the study, the label for this sample's treatment or condition signals: in vitro stimulation with specific CMV peptide epitopes to enrich CMV-specific T cells. Based on the germline V gene, the CDR1 and CDR2 sequences are SGHNT and YENEEA. Trimming takes 7 bases from V and 0 bases from J, and the germline ends sit 13 bases apart. Including the terminal cysteine and phenylalanine, the CDR3 comprises 15 residues. Just the 45-base CDR3 DNA is kept, in frame starting at base 1. This sequence uses TRBV11-3 and TRBJ2-1; the D gene is not confidently resolved. The TCR originated in a human donor in good health (CMV status not recorded). Some clones in this sample may be carry-over from other donors' samples. Sequencing was performed on cultured CD8+ T cells from PBMCs, taken from culture after CMV antigen stimulation. The DNA is TGTGCCAGCAACCCATGGACGAGCTCCTACAATGAGCAGTTCTTC. This gives the protein CASNPWTSSYNEQFF. Here the CDR3 is joined to the reference TRBV11-3 and TRBJ2-1 genes, and the full variable domain is: EAGVVQSPRYKIIEKKQPVAFWCNPISGHNTLYWYLQNLGQGPELLIRYENEEAVDDSQLPKDRFSAERLKGVDSTLKIQPAELGDSAVYLCASNPWTSSYNEQFFGPGTRLTVL.